This record covers a single TCR beta chain. Using immunoSEQ multiplex PCR, the repertoire was profiled, and TCRdb retains in-frame clones only, with some absent. The sample yields about 470,000 clones, 90% seen once. This entry is derived from a study of Ad26.COV2.S vaccination and SARS-CoV-2 variants. Study summary: Once, or twice with 56 days between doses, Ad26.COV2.S was given intramuscularly.

The treatment was: about 20 received Ad26.COV2.S at low or high dose, single or two shots; about five received placebo; per-sample allocation not given. All samples were drawn on day 63, counting from the first vaccine or placebo injection. Germline CDR1 reads SGDLS; CDR2 reads YYNGEE. V dropped 4 bases and J dropped 10; count of bases not matched to a gene: 11. The CDR3 length is 15 residues. This chain joins TRBV9 and TRBJ2-1; the match to TRBD2 covers 10 bases. Sequencing was performed on peripheral blood, taken in a trial of Ad26.COV2.S vaccine versus placebo. The receptor was isolated from a person between 18 and 60 years old who received the Ad26.COV2.S COVID-19 vaccine or a placebo. CDR3 sequence reads: CASSILAGELGEQFF. In DNA, the CDR3 is TGTGCCAGCAGCATCCTAGCGGGAGAATTGGGAGAGCAGTTCTTC.